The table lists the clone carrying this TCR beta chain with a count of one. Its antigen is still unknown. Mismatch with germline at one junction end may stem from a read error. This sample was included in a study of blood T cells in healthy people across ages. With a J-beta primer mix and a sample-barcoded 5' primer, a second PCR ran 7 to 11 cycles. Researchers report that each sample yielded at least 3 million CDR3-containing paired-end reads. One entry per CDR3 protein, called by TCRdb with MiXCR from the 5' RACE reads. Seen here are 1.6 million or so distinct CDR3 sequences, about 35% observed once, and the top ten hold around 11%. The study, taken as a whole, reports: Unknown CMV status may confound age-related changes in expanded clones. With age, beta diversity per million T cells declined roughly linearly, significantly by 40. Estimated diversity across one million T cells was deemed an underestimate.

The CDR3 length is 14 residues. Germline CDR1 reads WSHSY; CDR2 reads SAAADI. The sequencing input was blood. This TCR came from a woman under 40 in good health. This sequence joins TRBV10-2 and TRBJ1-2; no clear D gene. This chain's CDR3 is CASSEDGGRHGYIF. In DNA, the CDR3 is TGCGCCAGCAGTGAGGATGGTGGGCGCCATGGCTACATCTTC.